This passage covers 31 T cell receptor beta chains from one sample sequenced in a study of T-cell reconstitution after alpha-beta-depleted transplantation in children. It was with unique molecular identifiers that the TCRbeta library was prepared. A single record per CDR3 protein comes from TCRdb applying MiXCR to the PCR reads. Of about 230,000 distinct CDR3 sequences listed, about 11% are singletons. The sample was PBMCs, taken before TCRalphabeta/CD19-depleted stem cell transplant. These TCRs come from a child under two years old with acute myeloid leukemia, due to receive a stem cell transplant.

This clonotype was recorded many times. The chain uses TRBV2 and TRBJ2-1; 9 positions match TRBD2. The CDR3 is 11 amino acids. The germline gives CDR1 SNHLY, CDR2 FYNNEI. J was trimmed by 15 bases and V by 4 bases; bases with no gene match: 4. The CDR3 sequence: CASSVSGSLFF. The CDR3 nucleotides are TGTGCCAGCAGTGTTAGCGGGAGTTTGTTCTTC.

This clonotype was picked up many times. V and J are TRBV3-1 and TRBJ2-7; D remains ambiguous. In germline, CDR1 is LGHDT, CDR2 YNNKEL (reference sequence). V lost 3 bases, J lost 3 bases, and 9 bases lay in between. This CDR3 contains 13 residues. The CDR3 DNA reads TGTGCCAGCAGCCAGGAGACATACTACGAGCAGTACTTC. Protein sequence: CASSQETYYEQYF.

About this clonotype: A read error may be the cause here, since a much bigger clone is one base away. V and J are TRBV7-2 and TRBJ1-6; D is unclear. Deletions cut 5 bases from V and 7 bases from J, with 9 bases between. The germline gives CDR1 SGHTA, CDR2 FQGNSA. The CDR3 runs to 13 residues. DNA for the CDR3: TGTACCAGCAGCCCTTTTCGCAATTCACCCCTCCACTTT. It is translated as CTSSPFRNSPLHF.

This clonotype was recorded at least ten times. The CDR3 reads CASMGPNSYEQYF. DNA for the CDR3: TGTGCCAGCATGGGACCAAACTCCTACGAGCAGTACTTC. The chain is built from TRBV25-1 and TRBJ2-7; either TRBD1 or TRBD2 may fit D (5 bases each). Trimming shortened V by 7 bases and J by 0 bases, and 10 bases separated the two germline ends. The CDR3 consists of 13 residues. CDR1 is MGHDK, CDR2 SYGVNS, per germline.

Notes on this clonotype: An end of the junction differs from the germline gene, which may be a read error. The chain has TRBV7-9 and TRBJ2-7; D perhaps matches TRBD2 (7 bases). This CDR3 comprises 12 residues. Per the germline V gene, CDR1 is SEHNR and CDR2 is FQNEAQ (reference sequence). The CDR3 DNA follows: TGTGCCAGCAACCGCGGGGGCTACGAGCAGAACTTC. Translation gives CASNRGGYEQNF. Looking up the rest from reference TRBV7-9 and TRBJ2-7 gives the full variable domain: DTGVSQNPRHKITKRGQNVTFRCDPISEHNRLYWYRQTLGQGPEFLTYFQNEAQLEKSRLLSDRFSAERPKGSFSTLEIQRTEQGDSAMYLCASNRGGYEQNFGPGTRLTVT.

This clonotype came up many times. V and J are TRBV3-1 and TRBJ2-7, with 12 bases identical to TRBD2. The V segment lost 2 bases and the J segment 7 bases; nucleotides outside the gene matches: 9. Germline V lookup: CDR1 LGHDT, CDR2 YNNKEL (reference sequence). This CDR3 has 16 residues. The DNA for the CDR3 is TGTGCCAGCAGCCAATGGGGGGGACTAGCGGGCCAAGAGCAGTACTTC. This encodes CASSQWGGLAGQEQYF.

As for this clonotype: This may stem from a read error, because a much larger clone lies one nucleotide away. The genes are TRBV10-3 and TRBJ2-1, with 12 bases identical to TRBD2. The CDR3 length is 16 residues. The V gene's germline CDR1 is ENHRY and CDR2 SYGVKD. DNA of the CDR3: TGTCCCAACGGGACTAGCGGGCTGCGGCCCTACAATGAGCAGTTCTTC. This codes for CPNGTSGLRPYNEQFF.

At least ten counts were recorded for this clonotype. The CDR3 is CASSGGQVRASYNSPLHF. As DNA, the CDR3 is TGTGCCAGCAGCGGGGGGCAAGTAAGGGCATCCTATAATTCACCCCTCCACTTT. The chain recombines TRBV5-5 with TRBJ1-6; tentative D call: TRBD1 (6 bases). The germline CDR1 and CDR2 sequences are SGHKS and YYEKEE (reference sequence). Trimming pared 4 bases from V and 1 base from J, leaving 18 bases between. The CDR3 is 18 amino acids.

This clonotype was seen repeatedly, ten times or more. The chain couples TRBV9 to TRBJ1-2, with D unclear. Germline V CDR1 and CDR2: SGDLS, YYNGEE. The CDR3 runs 15 residues. Trimming shortened V by 4 bases and J by 4 bases, and 17 bases separated the two germline ends. CDR3 nucleotide sequence: TGTGCCAGCAGCATCCGACAACGGGGTTCCTATGGCTACACCTTC. As protein: CASSIRQRGSYGYTF.

This clonotype showed up many times. The chain recombines TRBV5-1 with TRBJ2-1; 9 bases are shared with TRBD2. This CDR3 has 15 residues. V lost 0 bases to trimming and J lost 4 bases; unmatched junction nucleotides: 2. Germline lookup yields CDR1 SGHRS and CDR2 YFSETQ. The CDR3 bases are TGCGCCAGCAGCTTGGTAGCGGGAGTTTACAATGAGCAGTTCTTC. Protein sequence: CASSLVAGVYNEQFF.

This chain joins TRBV7-3 and TRBJ2-3, with 15 bases fitting TRBD2. CDR3 length equals 21 residues. CDR1 and CDR2 (germline): SGHTA, FQGTGA. V shed 1 base and J 4 bases; nucleotides not matched to a gene: 15. The CDR3 DNA reads TGTGCCAGCAGCTTAAGGGGTCCGCGGACTAGCGGGAGGGCGGCGGCAGATACGCAGTATTTT. It yields the protein CASSLRGPRTSGRAAADTQYF.

The table lists this clonotype with many counts. This chain connects TRBV29-1 to TRBJ2-2; D might be TRBD1 (6 bases). Germline-derived CDR1 and CDR2 are SQVTM and ANQGSEA. CDR3 length equals 14 residues. V was clipped by 4 bases and J by 5 bases, with 14 bases between them. As DNA, the CDR3 is TGCAGCGTTGCGTACAGGGAGTATACCGGGGAGCTGTTTTTT. Amino acids: CSVAYREYTGELFF.

This clonotype has just a few counts. The chain couples TRBV20-1 to TRBJ2-1, with TRBD2 matching 11 bases. V lost 2 bases and J lost 0; bases outside the gene matches: 18. The CDR3 has 21 residues. Germline loops: CDR1 DFQATT, CDR2 SNEGSKA (reference sequence). CDR3 in amino acids: CSARTYYLRTGTSGSYNEQFF. In nucleotides, the CDR3 is TGCAGTGCTAGAACCTACTATCTAAGGACCGGGACTAGCGGCTCCTACAATGAGCAGTTCTTC.

This clonotype has a count of ten or more. V and J are TRBV3-1 and TRBJ1-1; D not certain. This CDR3 is 15 amino acids long. CDR1 LGHDT and CDR2 YNNKEL come from the germline V gene (reference sequence). V was shortened by 6 bases and J by 0 bases, with 14 bases between the two germline ends. CDR3: CASRAEWGMNTEAFF. The CDR3 bases are TGTGCCAGCAGAGCGGAGTGGGGAATGAACACTGAAGCTTTCTTT.

This clonotype has a count of ten or more. This chain uses TRBV12-3 or TRBV12-4 with TRBJ1-5; the D is unclear. The CDR3 contains 12 residues. V shed 7 bases and J shed 4 bases, with 8 bases lying between them. The CDR3 DNA follows: TGTGCCAGCAAGGGCAGGAATCAGCCCCAGCATTTT. The encoded protein is CASKGRNQPQHF.

The chain has TRBV20-1 and TRBJ2-7; 10 nucleotides align to TRBD2. The germline V gene encodes CDR1 DFQATT and CDR2 SNEGSKA (reference sequence). This CDR3 spans 14 amino acids. The V segment lost 5 bases and the J segment 6 bases; nucleotides outside the gene matches: 10. The CDR3 DNA reads TGCAGTGCTGTAGAGGTAGCGGGAGGAGGCGAGCAGTACTTC. Protein product: CSAVEVAGGGEQYF.

This clonotype occurred many times. The CDR3 coding sequence is TGCAGTGCTAGAGTACACAAGACGGACCAAGAGACCCAGTACTTC. This translates into CSARVHKTDQETQYF. The chain couples TRBV20-1 to TRBJ2-5, with no clear D. CDR1 and CDR2 from the germline V gene are DFQATT and SNEGSKA (reference sequence). This CDR3 has 15 amino acids. V lost 1 base to trimming and J lost 0 bases, with 12 bases between them.

The V and J genes are TRBV27 and TRBJ2-7; the D is unclear. Germline CDR1 MNHEY, CDR2 SMNVEV (reference sequence). Trimming removed 2 bases at V and 3 bases at J, with 8 bases between. This CDR3 has 13 residues. The DNA for the CDR3 is TGTGCCAGCAGTTTACAGGACGGCTACGAGCAGTACTTC. Translating it yields CASSLQDGYEQYF.

The V gene is TRBV12-3 or TRBV12-4, the J gene TRBJ1-1; 8 bases match TRBD1. J lost 8 bases, V lost 5 bases, and 7 bases had no gene match. The CDR3 has 13 amino acids. In DNA form, the CDR3 reads TGTGCCAGCAGTATACCAGGGGGCGCGGAAGCTTTCTTT. This gives the protein CASSIPGGAEAFF.

Many counts were recorded for this clonotype. The J gene is TRBJ2-7, the V gene TRBV7-9; possible D gene TRBD1, 5 bases. Per germline, CDR1 SEHNR and CDR2 FQNEAQ (reference sequence). V lost 2 bases, J lost 4 bases, and 9 bases lay in between. The CDR3 runs 13 residues. CDR3 residues: CASSLRQMYEQYF. CDR3 DNA sequence: TGTGCCAGCAGCTTAAGACAGATGTACGAGCAGTACTTC.

Many counts were recorded for this clonotype. The chain combines TRBV12-3 or TRBV12-4 with TRBJ2-5; D is uncertain. V was shortened by 5 bases and J by 1 base, with 11 bases between the two germline ends. The CDR3 runs 14 residues. CDR3 coding DNA: TGTGCCAGCAGTCCTACTAACTCCCAAGAGACCCAGTACTTC. It codes for CASSPTNSQETQYF.

This clonotype was recorded many times. The chain uses TRBV5-4 and TRBJ2-5; D unresolved. Germline V gene lookup returns CDR1 SGHNT and CDR2 YYREEE (reference sequence). V lost 3 bases and J lost 8, with 11 bases in between. This CDR3 region has 12 residues. DNA of the CDR3: TGTGCCAGCAGCTCCAACCGTGGTACCCAGTACTTC. Its protein product is CASSSNRGTQYF.

This clonotype was recorded many times. The chain employs TRBV20-1 and TRBJ1-1, with 9 bases aligning to TRBD1. CDR3 length: 12 amino acids. Germline V gene data show CDR1 as DFQATT and CDR2 as SNEGSKA (reference sequence). Unmatched junction bases numbered 4, after V lost 0 bases and J lost 11 bases. CDR3 DNA sequence: TGCAGTGCTAGAGATCGGGACAGGGCTGCTTTCTTT. It is translated as CSARDRDRAAFF.

The CDR3 coding sequence is TGCAGTGCGGAGGGGGAAGGACAGCTCTCTGGAAACACCATATATTTT. Encoded protein: CSAEGEGQLSGNTIYF. The V gene is TRBV20-1, the J gene TRBJ1-3; a weak D match, TRBD1 (6 bases). V lost 6 bases, J lost 0 bases, and 18 bases lay in between. Germline CDR1 reads DFQATT; CDR2 reads SNEGSKA (reference sequence). The CDR3 is 16 residues long.

This rearrangement joins TRBV20-1 to TRBJ2-5, with 7 nucleotides matching TRBD2. The germline gives CDR1 DFQATT, CDR2 SNEGSKA (reference sequence). V gave up 6 bases and J gave up 2 bases; unmatched junction bases: 6. The CDR3 runs to 13 residues. CDR3 sequence (DNA): TGCAGTGCCCATTCTAGCGGACAAGAGACCCAGTACTTC. This gives the protein CSAHSSGQETQYF.

Worth noting for this clonotype: This may come from a read error, since a much larger clone is one base off. V and J are TRBV29-1 and TRBJ1-3, with unresolved D. The V and J ends lost 2 bases and 0 bases respectively, with 8 bases between them. This CDR3 is built from 14 residues. The germline CDR1 and CDR2 sequences are SQVTM and ANQGSEA. DNA of the CDR3: TGCAGCGTTGAAAGGGCCAACTCTGGAAACACCATATATTTT. Encoded protein: CSVERANSGNTIYF.

Many counts were recorded for this clonotype. The chain recombines TRBV7-2 with TRBJ2-2, with D uncertain. Germline V gene data show CDR1 as SGHTA and CDR2 as FQGNSA. Trimming removed 2 bases at V and 6 bases at J, with 13 bases between. The CDR3 is 15 residues long. The CDR3: CASSLLALRSGELFF. CDR3 DNA sequence: TGTGCCAGCAGCTTACTCGCTCTCCGGTCCGGGGAGCTGTTTTTT.

This clonotype was seen a handful of times. CDR3 sequence (DNA): TGTGCCAGCAGTGAACTTCGGGACTCATCCTACGAGCAGTACTTC. Encoded protein: CASSELRDSSYEQYF. This chain connects TRBV2 to TRBJ2-7; D perhaps matches TRBD2 (6 bases). The V end lost 2 bases, the J end lost 1 base, and 12 bases lay between the germline ends. This CDR3 is 15 amino acids long. Germline V CDR1 and CDR2: SNHLY, FYNNEI.

The table lists this clonotype with many counts. The DNA for the CDR3 is TGCAGTGCAGACGCAGGGGGCGGTGGTGAGCAGTTCTTC. Translation gives CSADAGGGGEQFF. The chain joins TRBV20-1 to TRBJ2-1; 8 bases match TRBD1. The CDR3 is 13 residues long. V lost 6 bases, J lost 9 bases, and 10 bases stayed unmatched. Germline V gives CDR1 DFQATT, CDR2 SNEGSKA (reference sequence).

There are many counts of this clonotype. This chain links TRBV7-9 with TRBJ2-7, with D unresolved. CDR3 size: 14 residues. Germline CDR1 SEHNR, CDR2 FQNEAQ (reference sequence). Trimming removed 1 base at V and 5 bases at J, with 12 bases between. CDR3 protein: CASSLVEAADEQYF. The DNA for the CDR3 is TGTGCCAGCAGCTTAGTAGAGGCGGCAGACGAGCAGTACTTC.

This clonotype occurred a few times. The V and J genes are TRBV5-1 and TRBJ1-5, with no clear D. CDR1 is SGHRS, CDR2 YFSETQ, per germline. This CDR3 region has 13 residues. Trimming left V 4 bases short and J 4 bases short, with 9 bases between. The CDR3: CASSLGLNQPQHF. The CDR3 nucleotides read TGCGCCAGCAGCCTGGGTTTGAATCAGCCCCAGCATTTT.